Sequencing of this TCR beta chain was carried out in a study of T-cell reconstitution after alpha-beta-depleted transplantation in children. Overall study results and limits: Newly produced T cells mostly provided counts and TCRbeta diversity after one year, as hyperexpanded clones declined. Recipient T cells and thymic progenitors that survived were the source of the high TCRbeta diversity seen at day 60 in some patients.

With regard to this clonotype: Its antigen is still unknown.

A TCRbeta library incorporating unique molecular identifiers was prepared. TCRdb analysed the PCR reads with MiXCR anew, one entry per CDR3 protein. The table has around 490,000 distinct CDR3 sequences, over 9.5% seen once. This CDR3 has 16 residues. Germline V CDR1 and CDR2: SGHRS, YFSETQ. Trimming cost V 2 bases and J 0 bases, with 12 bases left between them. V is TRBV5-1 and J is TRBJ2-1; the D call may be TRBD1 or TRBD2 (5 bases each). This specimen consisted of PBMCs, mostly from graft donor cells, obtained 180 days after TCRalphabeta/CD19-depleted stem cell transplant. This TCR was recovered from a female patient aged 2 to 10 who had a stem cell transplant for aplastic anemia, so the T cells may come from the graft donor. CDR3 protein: CASSLTGTSSYNEQFF. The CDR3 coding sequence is TGCGCCAGCAGCTTAACGGGGACCAGCTCCTACAATGAGCAGTTCTTC.